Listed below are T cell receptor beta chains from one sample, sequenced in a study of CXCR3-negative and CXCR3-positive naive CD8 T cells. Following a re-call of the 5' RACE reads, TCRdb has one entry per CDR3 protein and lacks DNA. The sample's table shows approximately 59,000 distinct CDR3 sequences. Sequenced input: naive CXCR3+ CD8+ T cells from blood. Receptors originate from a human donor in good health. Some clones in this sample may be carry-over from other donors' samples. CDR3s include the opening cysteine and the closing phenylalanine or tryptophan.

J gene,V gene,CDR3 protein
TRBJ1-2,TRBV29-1,CSVGPRLNGYTF
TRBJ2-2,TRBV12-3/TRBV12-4,CASSTGQDTGELFF
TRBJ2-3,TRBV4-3,CASSHRISWSDTQYF
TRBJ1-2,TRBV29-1,CSVEDIYGYTF
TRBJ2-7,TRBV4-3,CASSQDRRTSGYEQYF
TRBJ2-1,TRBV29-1,CSVELTSGLREQFF
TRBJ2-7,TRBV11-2,CASSQSADEQYF
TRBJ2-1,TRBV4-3,CASSQGTVQFF
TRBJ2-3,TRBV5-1,CASTSVPTDTQYF
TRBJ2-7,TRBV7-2,CASSSTASGGVYEQYF
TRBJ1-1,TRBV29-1,CSVDVGQGGTAFF
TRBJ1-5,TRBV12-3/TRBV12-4,CASSFGRSNQPQHF
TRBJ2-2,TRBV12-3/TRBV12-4,CASSPLGTGELFF
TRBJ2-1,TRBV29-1,CSVEAQGAGNEQFF
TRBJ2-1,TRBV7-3,CASSAKPTSVIDEQFF
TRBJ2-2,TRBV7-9,CASSFRDRDTGELFF
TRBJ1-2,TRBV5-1,CASSPEGTGIFGDYGYTF
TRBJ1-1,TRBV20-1,CSAIANTEAFF
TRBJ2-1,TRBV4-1,CASSQERGFEQFF
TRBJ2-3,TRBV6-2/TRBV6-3,CASSPRTSYDTQYF
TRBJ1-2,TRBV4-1,CASSQGQGASGYTF
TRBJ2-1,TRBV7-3,CASKLYNEQFF
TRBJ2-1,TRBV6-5,CASSLGGNEQFF
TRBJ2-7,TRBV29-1,CSVESPDRAYSYEQYF
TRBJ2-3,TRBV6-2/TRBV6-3,CASTYILAGHTDTQYF
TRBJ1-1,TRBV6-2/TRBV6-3,CASRLTMNTEAFF
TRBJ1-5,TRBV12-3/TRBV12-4,CASSLAGGQPQHF
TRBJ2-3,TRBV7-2,CASSLGGPDTQYF
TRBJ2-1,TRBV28,CASRGQEYNEQFF
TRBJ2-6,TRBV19,CASRSGSGANVLTF
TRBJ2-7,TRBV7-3,CASISASGGSYEQYF
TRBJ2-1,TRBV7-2,CASSYPGPRVGQFF
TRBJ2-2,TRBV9,CASTHPAGGLDTGELFF
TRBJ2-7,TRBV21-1,CASSKGGCRGPSGEQYF
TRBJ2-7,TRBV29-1,CSVTDSSYEQYF
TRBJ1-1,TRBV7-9,CASSARDGTNTEAFF
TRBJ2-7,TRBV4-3,CASSQDMGSYEQYF
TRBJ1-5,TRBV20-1,CSATGNPYGNQPQHF
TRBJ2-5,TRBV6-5,CASGRAGGYQETQYF
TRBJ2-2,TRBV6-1,CASKPLSGDRWGELFF
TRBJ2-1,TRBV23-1,CASSQSRTSGTYNEQFF
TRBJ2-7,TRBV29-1,CSVRGQGFYEQYF
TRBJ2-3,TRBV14,CASSQAGPGLGTDTQYF
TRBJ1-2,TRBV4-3,CASSQDSSGGLGYTF
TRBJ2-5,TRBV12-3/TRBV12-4,CASSPRTVPQETQYF
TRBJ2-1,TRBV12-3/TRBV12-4,CASQGQGRLQEQFF
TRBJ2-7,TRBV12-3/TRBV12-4,CASRWGQASSYEQYF
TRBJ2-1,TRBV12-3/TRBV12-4,CASTLGGSSYNEQFF
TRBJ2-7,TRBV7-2,CASSHRSTYEQYF
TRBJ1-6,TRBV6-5,CASSSAFRGWQPGNSPLHF
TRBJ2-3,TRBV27,CASSSTSPADTQYF
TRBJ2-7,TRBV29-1,CSVPGRDTYEQYF
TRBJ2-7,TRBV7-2,CASSSGPSYEQYF
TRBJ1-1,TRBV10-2,CASSEIVRRLNTEAFF
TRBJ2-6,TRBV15,CATSTDYNVLTF
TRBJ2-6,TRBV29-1,CSVEEKGGGDFPGANVLTF
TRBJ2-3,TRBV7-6,CASSQLGARTQDTQYF
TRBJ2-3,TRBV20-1,CSARDLDRADTQYF
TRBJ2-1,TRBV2,CASSETGQYNEQFF
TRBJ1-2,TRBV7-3,CASSPQGALYGGYTF